Listed here are 19 T cell receptor beta chains from one sample, sequenced in a study of T cell repertoires in cytomegalovirus infection. TCRdb called the reads again in MiXCR, with one record for every CDR3 protein. The data show 150,000 or so distinct CDR3 sequences, with roughly 17% seen just once and 18% held by the top ten. The sample consisted of CD8+ T cells from PBMCs. The receptors here all came from a human donor in good health (CMV status not recorded). Some clones in this sample may be carry-over from other donors' samples.

In its sample, this clonotype was seen many times. CDR3 loop: CASSLRDHTYEQYF. In DNA form, the CDR3 reads TGTGCCAGCAGTCTCCGGGACCATACGTACGAGCAGTACTTC. V is TRBV6-5 and J is TRBJ2-7; D is tentatively TRBD1 or TRBD2 (5 bases each). Germline V CDR1 and CDR2: MNHEY, SVGAGI. The CDR3 contains 14 residues. Trimming cost V 5 bases and J 4 bases, with 15 bases left between them.

The chain uses TRBV7-9 and TRBJ1-5; D uncertain. This CDR3 has 12 amino acids. Trimming took 1 base from V and 9 from J, leaving 7 bases between them. Looked up from germline, CDR1 is SEHNR and CDR2 is FQNEAQ (reference sequence). The CDR3 sequence: CASSLGDRPQHF. The CDR3 coding sequence is TGTGCCAGCAGCTTAGGTGACCGGCCCCAGCATTTT.

The gene calls are TRBV11-1 and TRBJ2-1, with D possibly matching TRBD2 (5 bases). Germline-derived CDR1 and CDR2 are SGHAT and FQDESV (reference sequence). This CDR3 contains 13 residues. The V end was cut by 5 bases, the J end by 9 bases, with 14 bases between. This CDR3 is CASSPSREFEQFF. As DNA, the CDR3 is TGTGCCAGCAGCCCCTCTAGGGAGTTTGAGCAGTTCTTC.

This clonotype was observed many times. This chain joins TRBV7-6 and TRBJ2-5, with TRBD1 identical over 7 bases. Germline V gene sequence: CDR1 SGHVS, CDR2 FNYEAQ. CDR3 length: 15 residues. The V gene end was trimmed by 5 bases and the J gene end by 1 base; junction bases not matched to a gene: 7. The CDR3 region has the DNA TGTGCCAGCAGCCGATCGGGACAGATCCAAGAGACCCAGTACTTC. Its translation is CASSRSGQIQETQYF.

The rearrangement uses TRBV7-3 and TRBJ2-5; D might be TRBD2 (6 bases). With 5 bases removed from V and 5 bases from J, the gap between germline ends came to 12 bases. The germline V gene encodes CDR1 SGHTA and CDR2 FQGTGA. The CDR3 is 13 residues long. The DNA of the CDR3 is TGTGCCAGCAGCCGGAGGGCGGCGGAGACCCAGTACTTC. It translates to CASSRRAAETQYF.

The V and J genes are TRBV12-3 or TRBV12-4 and TRBJ2-7; D unresolved. The CDR3 totals 12 residues. V was trimmed by 6 bases and J by 5 bases, leaving 11 bases between them. In DNA form, the CDR3 reads TGTGCCAGCAGCTATGCCCCTGACGAGCAGTACTTC. This encodes CASSYAPDEQYF.

This clonotype was counted many times. The chain has TRBV7-8 and TRBJ2-3; TRBD1 matches 8 bases. With V trimmed by 5 bases and J by 3 bases, 7 bases remained unmatched. This CDR3 contains 15 residues. Germline lookup yields CDR1 SGHVS and CDR2 FQNEAQ. CDR3 sequence reads: CASSLGQAVTDTQYF. In DNA, the CDR3 is TGTGCCAGCAGCCTGGGACAGGCAGTGACAGATACGCAGTATTTT.

The genes are TRBV20-1 and TRBJ2-7, with D tentatively TRBD1 (5 bases). V lost 3 bases to trimming and J lost 0 bases, with 9 bases between them. Germline V gene data show CDR1 as DFQATT and CDR2 as SNEGSKA (reference sequence). The CDR3 runs to 13 residues. CDR3 sequence reads: CSARGLSSYEQYF. CDR3 bases: TGCAGTGCTAGGGGGCTGAGCTCCTACGAGCAGTACTTC.

This clonotype was counted at least ten times. The chain uses TRBV7-2 and TRBJ1-1; the D gene is possibly TRBD1 (5 bases). With 8 bases removed from V and 3 bases from J, the gap between germline ends came to 10 bases. CDR1 is SGHTA, CDR2 FQGNSA, per germline. The CDR3 is 12 amino acids. For the CDR3, the DNA is TGTGCCAGCGCGAGGGGTTACACTGAAGCTTTCTTT. Translating gives CASARGYTEAFF.

This clonotype was counted ten times or more. The V call is TRBV6-2 or TRBV6-3, the J call TRBJ2-1, with 8 positions matching TRBD2. The germline V gene encodes CDR1 MNHEY and CDR2 SVGEGT. Unmatched junction bases numbered 14, after V lost 0 bases and J lost 7 bases. This CDR3 is 18 amino acids long. The CDR3 nucleotides are TGTGCCAGCAGTTACTCGATCCACCCGGGAGGGCCGCGTAATGAGCAGTTCTTC. It yields the protein CASSYSIHPGGPRNEQFF.

The chain has TRBV7-9 and TRBJ2-1; 11 bases line up with TRBD2. V was pared by 5 bases and J by 9 bases, with 9 bases of the junction left unmatched. The CDR3 consists of 15 residues. Germline CDR1 and CDR2: SEHNR and FQNEAQ (reference sequence). The CDR3 sequence: CASSKTSGEGSEQFF. DNA for the CDR3: TGTGCCAGCAGCAAGACTAGCGGGGAGGGGAGTGAGCAGTTCTTC.

This clonotype was counted only a few times. The chain recombines TRBV7-2 with TRBJ2-1; D remains unclear. The CDR3 contains 13 residues. Trimming took 6 bases from V and 2 from J, leaving 8 bases between them. CDR1 and CDR2 from the germline V gene are SGHTA and FQGNSA. CDR3 DNA: TGTGCCAGCAGACCAGAAACCTACAATGAGCAGTTCTTC. Translated, it gives CASRPETYNEQFF.

This clonotype occurred a few times. The chain carries TRBV5-4 and TRBJ2-1, with 8 bases fitting TRBD1. The V segment lost 0 bases and the J segment 6 bases; nucleotides outside the gene matches: 5. Germline CDR1 SGHNT, CDR2 YYREEE (reference sequence). The length of the CDR3 is 15 residues. CDR3 region: CASSLAGQGGNEQFF. The CDR3 nucleotides read TGTGCCAGCAGCTTGGCAGGACAGGGCGGCAATGAGCAGTTCTTC.

The gene calls are TRBV9 and TRBJ2-4; 14 nucleotides line up with TRBD2. This CDR3 has 17 amino acids. The germline V gene has CDR1 SGDLS and CDR2 YYNGEE. Trimming took 4 bases from V and 7 from J; bases not matched to a gene: 10. In nucleotides, the CDR3 is TGTGCCAGCAGCCCCACCGGGACTAGCGGGAGTATGAACATTCAGTACTTC. Protein sequence: CASSPTGTSGSMNIQYF.

The chain couples TRBV5-6 to TRBJ1-2, with D possibly TRBD1 on 6 matching bases. Germline loops: CDR1 SGHDT, CDR2 YYEEEE. The CDR3 has 15 residues. Trimming left V 0 bases short and J 6 bases short, with 15 bases between. CDR3 bases: TGTGCCAGCAGCTTGGTCGGACAGCCGAATCATGGCTACACCTTC. This gives the protein CASSLVGQPNHGYTF.

The chain employs TRBV29-1 and TRBJ1-1, with D uncertain. This CDR3 comprises 10 residues. Trimming removed 7 bases from V and 8 bases from J, with 11 bases in between. Germline V gene sequence: CDR1 SQVTM, CDR2 ANQGSEA. The CDR3 loop reads CSAQEKEAFF. CDR3 DNA: TGCAGCGCCCAGGAGAAAGAAGCTTTCTTT.

V is TRBV10-3 and J is TRBJ2-1, with 8 bases fitting TRBD1. CDR1 and CDR2 (germline): ENHRY, SYGVKD. The V and J ends lost 5 bases and 5 bases, in that order; junction bases with no gene match: 8. The CDR3 has 15 amino acids. The CDR3 coding sequence is TGTGCCATCAGTACCGGGACAGGAGCAGACAATGAGCAGTTCTTC. Translation gives CAISTGTGADNEQFF.

This clonotype appeared many times. The rearrangement links TRBV7-8 to TRBJ1-1, with 8 bases that match TRBD1. The CDR3 length is 15 residues. The trim removed 3 bases at V and 3 bases at J, leaving 6 bases unmatched. Germline V gene sequence: CDR1 SGHVS, CDR2 FQNEAQ. In DNA, the CDR3 is TGTGCCAGCAGCTTCGACAGGGGTGCAGACACTGAAGCTTTCTTT. This codes for CASSFDRGADTEAFF.

The V gene is TRBV7-2, the J gene TRBJ2-3, with D unclear. The CDR3 is 17 residues long. Germline assignment: CDR1 SGHTA and CDR2 FQGNSA. V gave up 2 bases and J gave up 0 bases, with 15 bases separating them. CDR3 in amino acids: CASSLFPATVSTDTQYF. CDR3 nucleotide sequence: TGTGCCAGCAGCTTATTCCCTGCGACGGTCAGCACAGATACGCAGTATTTT.